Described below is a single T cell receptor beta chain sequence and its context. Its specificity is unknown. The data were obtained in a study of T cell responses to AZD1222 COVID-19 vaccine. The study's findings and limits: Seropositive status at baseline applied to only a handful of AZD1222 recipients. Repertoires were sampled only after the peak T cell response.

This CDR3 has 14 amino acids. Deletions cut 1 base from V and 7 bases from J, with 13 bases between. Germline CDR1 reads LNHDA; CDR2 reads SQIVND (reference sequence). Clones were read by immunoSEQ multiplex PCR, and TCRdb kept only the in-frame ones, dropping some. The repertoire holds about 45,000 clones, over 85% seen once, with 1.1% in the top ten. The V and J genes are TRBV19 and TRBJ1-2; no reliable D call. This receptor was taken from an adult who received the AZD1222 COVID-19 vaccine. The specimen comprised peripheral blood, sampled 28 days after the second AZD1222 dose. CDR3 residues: CASSIGRQVSGYTF. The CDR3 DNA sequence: TGTGCCAGTAGTATAGGGCGGCAGGTTTCTGGCTACACCTTC.